The sequence of this TCR beta chain was determined in a study of T-cell memory formation after mild COVID-19. Study findings and constraints: Contracting CD4+ clones sat mainly in CM and EM; CD8+ in EMRA. Pre-infection memory showed some responding clones, and this suggested that cross-reactive memory joined.

The CDR3 is 13 residues long. Germline CDR1 reads MNHEY; CDR2 reads SVGEGT. Trimming shortened V by 7 bases and J by 0 bases, and 7 bases separated the two germline ends. About this clonotype: Its antigen is unidentified.

The 5'RACE method, run with constant-segment primers, produced TCR alpha and TCR beta cDNA libraries (carrying sample barcodes and UMIs). TCRdb re-called the 5' RACE reads with MiXCR, one entry per CDR3 protein. The table records a few hundred thousand distinct CDR3 sequences, roughly 20% of them present only once. The specimen sequenced was PBMCs or a T cell subset sorted from them (not recorded which). The sequence was collected from a man between 18 and 35 years old who had mild COVID-19 (a few samples of this study predate the infection). Cell type and time point are not known. This chain links TRBV6-2 or TRBV6-3 with TRBJ1-3; D ambiguous. CDR3 residues: CASKLSSGNTIYF. DNA of the CDR3: TGTGCCAGCAAACTGAGCTCTGGAAACACCATATATTTT.